These 21 T cell receptor beta chains were sequenced from one sample in a study of shared clonotypes between healthy human individuals. The assay was immunoSEQ multiplex PCR, and TCRdb's table has in-frame clones only and misses some. Of some 2,500,000 clones listed, less than 95% are singletons. The sample comprised naive CD4+ T cells from PBMCs. The subset here: CD45RA+ positively selected. The receptors stem from a man younger than 35 in good health. Some clones in this sample may be carry-over from other donors' samples.

The chain joins TRBV5-1 to TRBJ2-3, with TRBD2 matching over 9 bases. This CDR3 is 16 amino acids long. Per germline, CDR1 SGHRS and CDR2 YFSETQ. Trimming cost V 3 bases and J 2 bases; bases outside gene matches: 7. CDR3 DNA: TGCGCCAGCAGCTCCATAGCGGGGGACCCCACAGATACGCAGTATTTT. It yields the protein CASSSIAGDPTDTQYF. The full variable domain, rest sourced from reference TRBV5-1 and TRBJ2-3, is KAGVTQTPRYLIKTRGQQVTLSCSPISGHRSVSWYQQTPGQGLQFLFEYFSETQRNKGNFPGRFSGRQFSNSRSEMNVSTLELGDSALYLCASSSIAGDPTDTQYFGPGTRLTVL.

The V gene is TRBV5-1, the J gene TRBJ1-1; D is perhaps TRBD1 (5 bases). The ends were cut back, 7 bases at V and 1 base at J, with 14 bases in the middle. Looked up from germline, CDR1 is SGHRS and CDR2 is YFSETQ. The CDR3 runs 14 residues. Written as DNA, the CDR3 is TGCGCCAGCCTTCCTACAGGTCGGAACACTGAAGCTTTCTTT. Its translation is CASLPTGRNTEAFF. Variable domain in full (rest from reference TRBV5-1 and TRBJ1-1): KAGVTQTPRYLIKTRGQQVTLSCSPISGHRSVSWYQQTPGQGLQFLFEYFSETQRNKGNFPGRFSGRQFSNSRSEMNVSTLELGDSALYLCASLPTGRNTEAFFGQGTRLTVV.

On this clone itself: The same CDR3 also results from other DNA sequences found in this sample. The chain has TRBV9 and TRBJ2-7; a weak D match, TRBD1 (6 bases). The germline V gene encodes CDR1 SGDLS and CDR2 YYNGEE. Trimming stripped 3 bases from V and 4 bases from J, with 8 bases between. This CDR3 has 12 amino acids. CDR3 sequence: CASSAQGYEQYF. The DNA of the CDR3 is TGTGCCAGCAGCGCCCAGGGGTACGAGCAGTACTTC. The whole variable domain, filled in from reference TRBV9 and TRBJ2-7, reads DSGVTQTPKHLITATGQRVTLRCSPRSGDLSVYWYQQSLDQGLQFLIQYYNGEERAKGNILERFSAQQFPDLHSELNLSSLELGDSALYFCASSAQGYEQYFGPGTRLTVT.

Concerning this clone itself: The same CDR3 can be traced to other DNA sequences in this sample. V usage is TRBV6-1 and J usage is TRBJ2-7; 9 nucleotides line up with TRBD2. Germline CDR1 reads MNHNS; CDR2 reads SASEGT. This CDR3 is built from 14 residues. V lost 4 bases and J lost 2; bases outside the gene matches: 3. Here the CDR3 DNA reads TGTGCCAGCAGTGGACTAGCGGACCCCTACGAGCAGTACTTC. As protein: CASSGLADPYEQYF.

The chain is built from TRBV25-1 and TRBJ1-1; no firm D call. CDR1 and CDR2 (germline): MGHDK, SYGVNS. The CDR3 covers 12 residues. V gave up 6 bases and J gave up 6 bases, with 11 bases separating them. As DNA, the CDR3 is TGTGCCAGCAGGTCCCCCCGGGCTGAAGCTTTCTTT. Translating gives CASRSPRAEAFF.

The genes are TRBV5-1 and TRBJ2-3; 7 bases align to TRBD2. The CDR3 contains 15 residues. Losses at the gene ends were 3 bases for V and 2 bases for J; bases not matched to a gene: 6. Germline CDR1 and CDR2: SGHRS and YFSETQ. The CDR3 DNA reads as TGCGCCAGCAGCTCATTAGCGGGTTACACAGATACGCAGTATTTT. Protein: CASSSLAGYTDTQYF.

The CDR3 coding sequence is TGCAGCGTTGAGCGGCAGTCAAGAGATACGCAGTATTTT. It codes for CSVERQSRDTQYF. J is TRBJ2-3 and V is TRBV29-1; D gene ambiguous. The germline gives CDR1 SQVTM, CDR2 ANQGSEA. The CDR3 has 13 residues. Between the trimmed V and J ends, which lost 3 bases and 5 bases, there was a span of 12 bases.

V usage is TRBV27 and J usage is TRBJ2-7; 8 nucleotides agree with TRBD2. Germline CDR1 is MNHEY and CDR2 is SMNVEV (reference sequence). The CDR3 sequence is 15 residues long. The junction had 7 bases not matched to a gene; V was cut back by 4 bases and J by 2 bases. This CDR3 reads CASSSPGTRTYEQYF. The CDR3 DNA sequence: TGTGCCAGCAGTTCCCCCGGGACTAGAACCTACGAGCAGTACTTC.

The chain is built from TRBV5-4 and TRBJ2-1; the match to TRBD1 covers 7 bases. The CDR3 covers 17 residues. Germline loops: CDR1 SGHNT, CDR2 YYREEE (reference sequence). V shed 4 bases and J 0 bases; nucleotides not matched to a gene: 10. The CDR3 DNA is TGTGCCAGCAGCCCTGGGACAGTTTCGAGCTCCTACAATGAGCAGTTCTTC. This sequence encodes CASSPGTVSSSYNEQFF.

This chain uses TRBV5-4 with TRBJ1-3; possible D gene TRBD1, 5 bases. The CDR3 contains 15 residues. V lost 0 bases, J lost 3 bases, and 10 bases lay in between. Germline CDR1 is SGHNT and CDR2 is YYREEE (reference sequence). CDR3 nucleotides: TGTGCCAGCAGCTTGGAGCGGGGGGATGGAAACACCATATATTTT. Encoded protein: CASSLERGDGNTIYF.

The genes are TRBV20-1 and TRBJ1-2, with 9 positions matching TRBD1. The CDR3 length is 11 residues. The ends lost 5 bases at V and 7 bases at J; junction bases unmatched: 2. Germline CDR1 is DFQATT and CDR2 is SNEGSKA (reference sequence). The CDR3 bases are TGCAGTGCTGGACAGGGGCTTGGCTACACCTTC. Amino acid sequence: CSAGQGLGYTF.

This rearrangement joins TRBV6-6 to TRBJ1-1; TRBD1 might be the D (6 bases). There are 14 residues in the CDR3. Germline CDR1 reads MNHNY; CDR2 reads SVGAGI (reference sequence). The V gene lost 6 bases and the J gene lost 5 bases, with 16 bases spanning the gap. The CDR3 region is CASSDRTKRTEAFF. In nucleotides, the CDR3 is TGTGCCAGCAGCGACAGGACAAAGCGAACTGAAGCTTTCTTT.

This chain joins TRBV27 and TRBJ2-5; D perhaps matches TRBD1 (7 bases). The CDR3 runs 15 residues. Per germline, CDR1 MNHEY and CDR2 SMNVEV (reference sequence). The germline V and J ends were trimmed by 3 bases and 4 bases, with 15 bases remaining between them. The CDR3 loop reads CASSFLDRRGETQYF. In DNA form, the CDR3 reads TGTGCCAGCAGTTTTTTGGACAGGCGGGGAGAGACCCAGTACTTC.

As to this clone: Other DNA sequences of this sample code for an identical CDR3. V and J are TRBV5-1 and TRBJ2-5; 9 nucleotides line up with TRBD1. Germline V gene lookup returns CDR1 SGHRS and CDR2 YFSETQ. This CDR3 contains 14 residues. Unmatched junction bases numbered 3, after V lost 4 bases and J lost 2 bases. CDR3 sequence (DNA): TGCGCCAGCAGCGTGGGACAGGGACAAGAGACCCAGTACTTC. This encodes CASSVGQGQETQYF.

The J gene is TRBJ1-5, the V gene TRBV15; 8 bases match TRBD1. The ends lost 1 base at V and 7 bases at J; junction bases unmatched: 12. This CDR3 comprises 17 residues. Germline V gene sequence: CDR1 LNHNV, CDR2 YYDKDF (reference sequence). The CDR3 DNA sequence: TGTGCCACCAGCAGAGCTGACAGGGGCCCAAACCACCAGCCCCAGCATTTT. This gives the protein CATSRADRGPNHQPQHF.

V and J are TRBV19 and TRBJ1-2, with 7 bases aligning to TRBD1. Unmatched junction bases numbered 18, after V lost 5 bases and J lost 0 bases. The CDR3 is 19 amino acids. Germline CDR1 is LNHDA and CDR2 is SQIVND (reference sequence). CDR3 nucleotides: TGTGCCAGTAGTCCGAACAAGGGGAGACAGGGCGTCGCTAACTATGGCTACACCTTC. Amino acid sequence: CASSPNKGRQGVANYGYTF.

The chain is built from TRBV6-1 and TRBJ1-5; tentatively, D is TRBD1 (6 bases). Germline V CDR1 and CDR2: MNHNS, SASEGT. The V end lost 0 bases, the J end lost 2 bases, and 17 bases lay between the germline ends. The CDR3 contains 18 residues. CDR3 region: CASSEALPGAGGNQPQHF. The CDR3 nucleotides are TGTGCCAGCAGTGAAGCGCTTCCGGGGGCCGGGGGCAATCAGCCCCAGCATTTT.

This clone appeared a single time. This rearrangement joins TRBV28 to TRBJ1-2; a possible D gene is TRBD1 (5 bases). V was cut by 5 bases and J by 2 bases, with 18 bases left in between. This CDR3 is built from 16 residues. Looked up from germline, CDR1 is MDHEN and CDR2 is SYDVKM. CDR3 nucleotide sequence: TGTGCCAGCAGTCCTCCCCTGGGCAGGGAGAACTATGGCTACACCTTC. It encodes CASSPPLGRENYGYTF.

The V gene is TRBV4-2, the J gene TRBJ2-2; TRBD2 matches 7 bases. CDR1 is LGHNA, CDR2 YNFKEQ, per germline. V shed 1 base, J shed 5 bases, and the junction held 4 bases outside the gene matches. The CDR3 length is 15 residues. This CDR3 reads CASSQGLAETGELFF. The CDR3 DNA reads TGTGCCAGCAGCCAAGGGCTAGCGGAGACCGGGGAGCTGTTTTTT.

The V call is TRBV29-1, the J call TRBJ2-5; D call uncertain. Trimming stripped 4 bases from V and 1 base from J, with 19 bases between. The CDR3 has 16 amino acids. CDR1 is SQVTM and CDR2 is ANQGSEA in the germline V gene. The chain's CDR3 is CSVVEVVDVLQETQYF. The CDR3 region has the DNA TGCAGCGTTGTAGAGGTCGTGGACGTCCTCCAAGAGACCCAGTACTTC. The full variable domain, in which reference TRBV29-1 and TRBJ2-5 provide the parts outside the CDR3, is SAVISQKPSRDICQRGTSLTIQCQVDSQVTMMFWYRQQPGQSLTLIATANQGSEATYESGFVIDKFPISRPNLTFSTLTVSNMSPEDSSIYLCSVVEVVDVLQETQYFGPGTRLLVL.

This chain joins TRBV6-1 and TRBJ2-5, with a weak D call TRBD1 (5 bases). The germline CDR1 and CDR2 sequences are MNHNS and SASEGT. The CDR3 runs 17 residues. Trimming removed 4 bases from V and 0 bases from J, with 18 bases in between. The CDR3 DNA reads as TGTGCCAGCAGTGGTAGCCGAAAAGGGGCAGACCAAGAGACCCAGTACTTC. Protein sequence: CASSGSRKGADQETQYF.